These 15 T cell receptor beta chains came from one sample sequenced in a study of glioma-infiltrating T cells after dendritic cell vaccination. Produced via immunoSEQ multiplex PCR; TCRdb's table is partial and in-frame only. The repertoire has roughly 90,000 clones, 80% to 90% of them found once; the top ten carry 15% to 19%. The sequencing used blood, collected before dendritic cell vaccination. The source is a human donor with glioblastoma.

The chain employs TRBV6-5 and TRBJ1-2; TRBD1 might be the D (5 bases). Germline values: CDR1 MNHEY, CDR2 SVGAGI. The CDR3 is 14 residues long. V shed 6 bases and J shed 3 bases, with 14 bases lying between them. In DNA, the CDR3 is TGTGCCAGCAGACCTCCGGGGGGGGACTATGGCTACACCTTC. Translation: CASRPPGGDYGYTF.

The chain couples TRBV6-1 to TRBJ1-2; D unclear. The CDR3 contains 12 residues. The V and J ends lost 9 bases and 8 bases respectively, with 16 bases between them. From germline, CDR1 is MNHNS and CDR2 SASEGT. The DNA for the CDR3 is TGTGCCAGTTGGGCAATTCAGCACGGCTACACCTTC. It specifies CASWAIQHGYTF.

The chain combines TRBV7-3 with TRBJ2-5, with D possibly TRBD2 on 7 matching bases. The V end lost 1 base, the J end lost 3 bases, and 9 bases lay between the germline ends. The CDR3 is made up of 14 amino acids. In germline, CDR1 is SGHTA, CDR2 FQGTGA. The CDR3 sequence is CASSLRGGKETQYF. The CDR3 region has the DNA TGTGCCAGCAGCTTAAGGGGGGGCAAAGAGACCCAGTACTTC.

V usage is TRBV7-9 and J usage is TRBJ2-3; D is ambiguous. CDR1 and CDR2 from the germline V gene are SEHNR and FQNEAQ (reference sequence). The CDR3 loop spans 12 amino acids. The V gene lost 4 bases and the J gene lost 2 bases, with 4 bases spanning the gap. The CDR3 reads CASSSPTDTQYF. As DNA, the CDR3 is TGTGCCAGCAGCTCTCCCACAGATACGCAGTATTTT.

The chain employs TRBV18 and TRBJ1-2; 8 nucleotides agree with TRBD1. CDR1 and CDR2 (germline): KGHSH, LQKENI. Trimming cost V 3 bases and J 4 bases; bases outside gene matches: 4. The CDR3 is made up of 14 amino acids. The CDR3: CASSPGQDLYGYTF. The CDR3 DNA sequence: TGTGCCAGCTCACCGGGACAGGACCTCTATGGCTACACCTTC.

Only one count was recorded for this clone. The chain recombines TRBV28 with TRBJ2-7; tentatively, D is TRBD2 (5 bases). From germline, CDR1 is MDHEN and CDR2 SYDVKM. This CDR3 spans 14 amino acids. Trimming pared 4 bases from V and 2 bases from J, leaving 12 bases between. The CDR3 coding sequence is TGTGCCAGCAGTTCTGGCAGCGGACCCTACGAGCAGTACTTC. This translates into CASSSGSGPYEQYF.

The CDR3: CAISGGQGKTGELFF. DNA of the CDR3: TGTGCCATCAGTGGGGGACAGGGGAAAACCGGGGAGCTGTTTTTT. The V gene is TRBV10-3, the J gene TRBJ2-2, with 10 bases aligning to TRBD1. V was clipped by 4 bases and J by 5 bases; unmatched bases: 4. Per the germline V gene, CDR1 is ENHRY and CDR2 is SYGVKD. The CDR3 covers 15 residues.

The chain combines TRBV7-6 with TRBJ1-6; D is unresolved. V lost 9 bases, J lost 5 bases, and 26 bases lay in between. Germline V gives CDR1 SGHVS, CDR2 FNYEAQ. The CDR3 totals 18 residues. The CDR3 here is CARGNGPPLLVDNSPLHF. For the CDR3, the DNA is TGTGCCAGGGGAAATGGGCCCCCCTTACTAGTAGATAATTCACCCCTCCACTTT.

The V and J genes are TRBV6-1 and TRBJ1-2; 7 bases map to TRBD1. The CDR3 is 15 residues long. The germline V gene encodes CDR1 MNHNS and CDR2 SASEGT. V shed 0 bases, J shed 5 bases, and the junction held 6 bases outside the gene matches. CDR3 nucleotides: TGTGCCAGCAGTGAAGCCCAGGGACAGACTTATGGCTACACCTTC. It yields the protein CASSEAQGQTYGYTF.

On this clone: Other DNA sequences in this specimen translate into the identical CDR3. The chain carries TRBV7-3 and TRBJ2-2; D gene uncertain. Germline CDR1 is SGHTA and CDR2 is FQGTGA. Trimming stripped 3 bases from V and 6 bases from J, with 8 bases between. The CDR3 loop spans 13 amino acids. CDR3 bases: TGTGCCAGCAGCTTGACCCGGGCCGGGGAGCTGTTTTTT. Translated, it gives CASSLTRAGELFF.

This rearrangement joins TRBV7-3 to TRBJ2-7; D is undetermined. V lost 0 bases and J 0 bases, leaving 6 bases between the germline ends. The CDR3 sequence is 14 residues long. Germline V gene sequence: CDR1 SGHTA, CDR2 FQGTGA. CDR3 DNA sequence: TGTGCCAGCAGCTTAACGGCGGACTCCTACGAGCAGTACTTC. It is translated as CASSLTADSYEQYF.

The chain is built from TRBV7-7 and TRBJ2-1; 16 bases match TRBD2. J gave up 8 bases and V 6 bases, and 7 bases lay outside the gene matches. From germline, CDR1 is SSHAT and CDR2 FNYEAQ (reference sequence). CDR3 size: 16 residues. Here the CDR3 reads CASSLGLAGGDDEQFF. The CDR3 coding sequence is TGTGCCAGCAGTTTGGGACTAGCGGGAGGGGACGATGAGCAGTTCTTC.

This clone occurred once. The genes are TRBV28 and TRBJ2-7; 9 nucleotides line up with TRBD2. Losses at the gene ends were 4 bases for V and 5 bases for J; bases not matched to a gene: 9. CDR1 and CDR2 (germline): MDHEN, SYDVKM. The CDR3 length is 15 residues. The CDR3: CASSSVAGALDEQYF. The CDR3 DNA sequence: TGTGCCAGCAGTTCCGTAGCGGGAGCTTTGGACGAGCAGTACTTC.

The chain combines TRBV7-8 with TRBJ2-7; D might be TRBD1 (5 bases). CDR3 length: 13 residues. Germline values: CDR1 SGHVS, CDR2 FQNEAQ. V dropped 6 bases and J dropped 4 bases, with 13 bases sitting between them. In nucleotides, the CDR3 is TGTGCCAGCAGTTCGACAGATGGGTACGAGCAGTACTTC. Translated, it gives CASSSTDGYEQYF.

J is TRBJ2-3 and V is TRBV11-2, with 11 bases identical to TRBD2. Germline V gene data show CDR1 as SGHAT and CDR2 as FQNNGV. After removal of 6 bases from V and 3 bases from J, the junction contained 11 bases not matched to a gene. The CDR3 extends over 17 amino acids. Here the CDR3 reads CASRRAGSGGVTDTQYF. The CDR3 DNA follows: TGTGCCAGCAGACGGGCAGGTAGCGGGGGGGTAACAGATACGCAGTATTTT. The variable domain in full, with the rest retrieved from reference TRBV11-2 and TRBJ2-3, is EAGVAQSPRYKIIEKRQSVAFWCNPISGHATLYWYQQILGQGPKLLIQFQNNGVVDDSQLPKDRFSAERLKGVDSTLKIQPAKLEDSAVYLCASRRAGSGGVTDTQYFGPGTRLTVL.